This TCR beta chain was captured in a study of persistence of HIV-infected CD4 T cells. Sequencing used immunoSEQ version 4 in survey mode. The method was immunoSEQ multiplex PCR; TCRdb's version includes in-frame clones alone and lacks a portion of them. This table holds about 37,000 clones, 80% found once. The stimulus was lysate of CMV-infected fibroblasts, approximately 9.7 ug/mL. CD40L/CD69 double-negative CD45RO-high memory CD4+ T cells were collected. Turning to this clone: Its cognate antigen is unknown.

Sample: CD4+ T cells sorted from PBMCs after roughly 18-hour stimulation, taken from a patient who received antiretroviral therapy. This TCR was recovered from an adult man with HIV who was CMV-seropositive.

CDR3 residues: CATSDPQGSFNQPQHF. DNA of the CDR3: TGTGCCACCAGTGATCCGCAAGGGAGTTTCAATCAGCCCCAGCATTTT. This rearrangement joins TRBV24-1 to TRBJ1-5; D remains ambiguous. V lost 3 bases to trimming and J lost 3 bases, with 14 bases between them. The germline V gene encodes CDR1 KGHDR and CDR2 SFDVKD. The CDR3 covers 16 residues.